Included here is one T cell receptor (beta chain) sequence, with context. Losses at the gene ends were 6 bases for V and 5 bases for J; bases not matched to a gene: 7. The CDR3 contains 14 residues. Germline CDR1 is MNHEY and CDR2 is SVGAGI. This entry belongs to a study of blood T cell repertoires in COVID-19. Generated by immunoSEQ multiplex PCR, the TCRdb table keeps only in-frame clones and is missing some. This table has fewer than 250,000 clones, around 86% appearing once. The sequence was obtained from a man aged 45-65 years with acute or convalescent COVID-19. The chain links TRBV6-5 to TRBJ1-2; 9 bases fit TRBD1. Sequencing was performed on peripheral blood. The CDR3 loop reads CASSTGTGLYGYTF. In DNA, the CDR3 is TGTGCCAGCAGCACCGGGACAGGGCTGTATGGCTACACCTTC.